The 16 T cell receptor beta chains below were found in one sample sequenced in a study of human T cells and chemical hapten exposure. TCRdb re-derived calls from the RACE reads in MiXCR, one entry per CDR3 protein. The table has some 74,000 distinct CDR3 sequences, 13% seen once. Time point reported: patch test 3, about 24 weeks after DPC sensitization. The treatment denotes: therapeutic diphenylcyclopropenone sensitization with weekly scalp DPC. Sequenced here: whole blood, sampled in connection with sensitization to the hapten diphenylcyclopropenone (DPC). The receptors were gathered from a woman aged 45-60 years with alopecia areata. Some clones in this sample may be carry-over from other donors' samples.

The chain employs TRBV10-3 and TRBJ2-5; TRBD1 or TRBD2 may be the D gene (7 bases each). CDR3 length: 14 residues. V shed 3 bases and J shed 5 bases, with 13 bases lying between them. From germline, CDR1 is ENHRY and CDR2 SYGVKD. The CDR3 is CAISDNRGGETQYF. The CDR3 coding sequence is TGTGCCATCAGTGACAACAGGGGAGGGGAGACCCAGTACTTC.

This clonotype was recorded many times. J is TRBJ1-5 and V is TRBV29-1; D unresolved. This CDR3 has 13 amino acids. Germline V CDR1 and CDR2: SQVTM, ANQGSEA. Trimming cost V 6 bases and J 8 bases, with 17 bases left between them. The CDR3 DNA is TGCAGCGTGGAGTCCGGAGGAGGCGAGCCCCAGCATTTT. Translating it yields CSVESGGGEPQHF. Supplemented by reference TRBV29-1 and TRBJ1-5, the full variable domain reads SAVISQKPSRDICQRGTSLTIQCQVDSQVTMMFWYRQQPGQSLTLIATANQGSEATYESGFVIDKFPISRPNLTFSTLTVSNMSPEDSSIYLCSVESGGGEPQHFGDGTRLSIL.

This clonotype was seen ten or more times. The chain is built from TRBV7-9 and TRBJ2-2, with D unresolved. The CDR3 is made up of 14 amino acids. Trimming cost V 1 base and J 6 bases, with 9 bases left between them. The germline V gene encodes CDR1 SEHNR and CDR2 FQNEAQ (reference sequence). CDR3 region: CASSLGLVAGELFF. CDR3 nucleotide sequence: TGTGCCAGCAGCTTAGGCCTAGTCGCCGGGGAGCTGTTTTTT.

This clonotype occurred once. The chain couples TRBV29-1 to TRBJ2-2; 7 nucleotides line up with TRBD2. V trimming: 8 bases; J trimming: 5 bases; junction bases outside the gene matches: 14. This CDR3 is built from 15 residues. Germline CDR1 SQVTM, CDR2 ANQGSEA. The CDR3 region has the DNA TGCAGCCCAATTAGCGGGTCTCTTGCTACCGGGGAGCTGTTTTTT. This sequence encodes CSPISGSLATGELFF.

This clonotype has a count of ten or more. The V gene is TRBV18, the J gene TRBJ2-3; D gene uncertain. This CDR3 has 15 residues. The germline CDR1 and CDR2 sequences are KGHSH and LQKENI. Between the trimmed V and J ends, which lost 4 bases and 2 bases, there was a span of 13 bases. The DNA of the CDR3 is TGTGCCAGCTCACTACTTTCCGTCCCCACAGATACGCAGTATTTT. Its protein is CASSLLSVPTDTQYF.

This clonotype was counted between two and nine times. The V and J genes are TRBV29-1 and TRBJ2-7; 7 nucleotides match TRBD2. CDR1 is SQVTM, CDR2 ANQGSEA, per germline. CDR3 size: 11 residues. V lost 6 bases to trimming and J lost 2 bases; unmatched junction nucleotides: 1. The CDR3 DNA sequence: TGCAGCGTGGCGGGAGCCTACGAGCAGTACTTC. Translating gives CSVAGAYEQYF.

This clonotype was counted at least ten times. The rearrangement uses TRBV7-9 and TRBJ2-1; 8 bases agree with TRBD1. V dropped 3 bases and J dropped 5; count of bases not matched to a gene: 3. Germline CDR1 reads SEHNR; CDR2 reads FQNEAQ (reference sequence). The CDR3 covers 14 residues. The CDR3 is CASSLGTGHNEQFF. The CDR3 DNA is TGTGCCAGCAGCTTGGGGACAGGACACAATGAGCAGTTCTTC.

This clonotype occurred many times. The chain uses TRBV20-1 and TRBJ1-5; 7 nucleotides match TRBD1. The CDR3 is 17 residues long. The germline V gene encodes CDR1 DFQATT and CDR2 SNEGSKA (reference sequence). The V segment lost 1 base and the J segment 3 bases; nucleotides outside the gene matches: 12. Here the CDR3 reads CSARVTATGIPNQPQHF. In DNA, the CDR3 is TGCAGTGCTAGAGTAACCGCGACAGGGATCCCCAATCAGCCCCAGCATTTT.

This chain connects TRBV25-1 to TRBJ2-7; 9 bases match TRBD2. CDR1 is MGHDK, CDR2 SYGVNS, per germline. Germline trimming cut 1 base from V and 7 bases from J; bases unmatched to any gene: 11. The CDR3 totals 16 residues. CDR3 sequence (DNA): TGTGCCAGCAGTGAATGGGGTAGCGGGAGCCTAAGGGAGCAGTACTTC. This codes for CASSEWGSGSLREQYF.

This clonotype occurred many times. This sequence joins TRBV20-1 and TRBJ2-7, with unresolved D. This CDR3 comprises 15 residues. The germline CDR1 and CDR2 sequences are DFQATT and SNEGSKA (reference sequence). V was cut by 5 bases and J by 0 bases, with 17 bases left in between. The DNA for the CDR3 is TGCAGTGCTTACCCGACTGTGGGGAACTCCTACGAGCAGTACTTC. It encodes CSAYPTVGNSYEQYF.

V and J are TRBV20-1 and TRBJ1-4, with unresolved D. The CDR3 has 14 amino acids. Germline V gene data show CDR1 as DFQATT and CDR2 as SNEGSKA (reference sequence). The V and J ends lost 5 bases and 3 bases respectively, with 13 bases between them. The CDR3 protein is CSAGVPGANEKLFF. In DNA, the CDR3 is TGCAGTGCTGGGGTGCCTGGGGCTAATGAAAAACTGTTTTTT.

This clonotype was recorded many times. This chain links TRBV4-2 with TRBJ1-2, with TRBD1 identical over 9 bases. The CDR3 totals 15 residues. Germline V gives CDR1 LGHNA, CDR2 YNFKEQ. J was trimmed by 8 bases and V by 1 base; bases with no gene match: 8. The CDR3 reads CASSQATGTGYGYTF. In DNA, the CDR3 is TGTGCCAGCAGCCAAGCCACCGGGACAGGGTACGGCTACACCTTC.

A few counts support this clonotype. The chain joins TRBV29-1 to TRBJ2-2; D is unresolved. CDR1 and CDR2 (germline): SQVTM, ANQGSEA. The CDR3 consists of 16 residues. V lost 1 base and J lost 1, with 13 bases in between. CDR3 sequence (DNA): TGCAGCGTTGAAGTTATAGGAGAAATGAACACCGGGGAGCTGTTTTTT. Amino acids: CSVEVIGEMNTGELFF.

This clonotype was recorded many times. The CDR3 reads CASSFRLVEQFYTEAFF. CDR3 coding DNA: TGTGCCAGCAGCTTTAGACTAGTGGAACAGTTTTACACTGAAGCTTTCTTT. The chain joins TRBV7-9 to TRBJ1-1; D gene ambiguous. Germline CDR1 is SEHNR and CDR2 is FQNEAQ (reference sequence). Trimming took 3 bases from V and 3 from J, leaving 20 bases between them. The CDR3 is 17 amino acids.

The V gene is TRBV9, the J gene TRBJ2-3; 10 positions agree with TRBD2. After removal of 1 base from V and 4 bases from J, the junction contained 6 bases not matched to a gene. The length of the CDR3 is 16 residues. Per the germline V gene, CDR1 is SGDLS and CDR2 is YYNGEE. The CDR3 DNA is TGTGCCAGCAGCGTAAAGGTAGCGGGAGGATCAGATACGCAGTATTTT. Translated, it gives CASSVKVAGGSDTQYF.

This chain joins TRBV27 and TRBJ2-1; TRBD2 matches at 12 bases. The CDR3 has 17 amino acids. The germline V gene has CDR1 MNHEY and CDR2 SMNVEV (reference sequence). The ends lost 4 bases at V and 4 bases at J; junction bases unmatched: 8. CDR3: CASSSDLGLAGYNEQFF. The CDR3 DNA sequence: TGTGCCAGCAGTTCCGATTTAGGACTAGCGGGATACAATGAGCAGTTCTTC.